This entry lists 25 T cell receptor beta chains sequenced from one sample in a study of neurological immune-mediated disorders. TCRdb processed the 5' RACE reads anew with MiXCR; each CDR3 protein has one entry. Altogether 130,000 or so distinct CDR3 sequences are present, approximately 3.2% being singletons, with the ten largest covering 1% to 1.5%. Sequencing input: PBMCs. The receptor set was obtained from a woman in her 30s with multiple sclerosis.

This clonotype was observed many times. The chain employs TRBV29-1 and TRBJ2-7; 14 bases align to TRBD2. Per the germline V gene, CDR1 is SQVTM and CDR2 is ANQGSEA. Unmatched junction bases numbered 5, after V lost 4 bases and J lost 6 bases. The CDR3 has 14 amino acids. The CDR3 protein is CSVGGLAGVPEQYF. CDR3 DNA: TGCAGCGTTGGGGGACTAGCGGGAGTTCCCGAGCAGTACTTC.

This clonotype was observed many times. The genes are TRBV20-1 and TRBJ1-5; 7 bases map to TRBD1. The CDR3 extends over 15 amino acids. CDR1 and CDR2 from the germline V gene are DFQATT and SNEGSKA (reference sequence). The J segment lost 5 bases and the V segment lost 6 bases, leaving 13 bases of the junction unmatched. The CDR3 loop is CSALNSGTDHQPQHF. CDR3 nucleotide sequence: TGCAGTGCCCTTAACTCCGGGACAGACCATCAGCCCCAGCATTTT.

At least ten counts were recorded for this clonotype. The rearrangement joins TRBV5-1 to TRBJ2-1; D ambiguous. From germline, CDR1 is SGHRS and CDR2 YFSETQ. CDR3 length: 14 residues. The ends were cut back, 3 bases at V and 2 bases at J, with 9 bases in the middle. CDR3 sequence reads: CASSSGFTYNEQFF. The CDR3 nucleotides read TGCGCCAGCAGCTCCGGGTTCACCTACAATGAGCAGTTCTTC.

This clonotype has a count of ten or more. CDR3 nucleotides: TGTGCCAGCAGCGTGCCCTACAATGAGCAGTTCTTC. Protein sequence: CASSVPYNEQFF. The chain employs TRBV7-8 and TRBJ2-1; D is undetermined. This CDR3 comprises 12 residues. V lost 5 bases and J 2 bases, leaving 4 bases between the germline ends. The germline V gene encodes CDR1 SGHVS and CDR2 FQNEAQ.

This clonotype was counted at least ten times. The rearrangement uses TRBV3-1 and TRBJ1-1; no clear D gene. The CDR3 is 14 residues long. The V gene lost 0 bases and the J gene lost 0 bases, with 5 bases spanning the gap. CDR1 LGHDT and CDR2 YNNKEL come from the germline V gene (reference sequence). The CDR3 loop reads CASSQDRVNTEAFF. The CDR3, as DNA: TGTGCCAGCAGCCAAGATAGAGTGAACACTGAAGCTTTCTTT. The variable domain in full, completed from reference TRBV3-1 and TRBJ1-1, reads DTAVSQTPKYLVTQMGNDKSIKCEQNLGHDTMYWYKQDSKKFLKIMFSYNNKELIINETVPNRFSPKSPDKAHLNLHINSLELGDSAVYFCASSQDRVNTEAFFGQGTRLTVV.

This clonotype was seen at least ten times. V gene TRBV5-6 combines with J gene TRBJ2-7, with D unclear. Per germline, CDR1 SGHDT and CDR2 YYEEEE. The V end was cut by 0 bases, the J end by 7 bases, with 14 bases between. The CDR3 contains 14 residues. CDR3 sequence: CASSLAGLIREQYF. The CDR3 DNA sequence: TGTGCCAGCAGCTTGGCGGGTCTTATTAGGGAGCAGTACTTC.

The CDR3 DNA reads TGTGCCAGCAGCCACCAAGGAGGGTTCCTCTACGAGCAGTACTTC. Encoded protein: CASSHQGGFLYEQYF. The chain recombines TRBV7-9 with TRBJ2-7, with a tentative D call TRBD2 (6 bases). Trimming left V 5 bases short and J 3 bases short, with 17 bases between. This CDR3 has 15 residues. CDR1 and CDR2 (germline): SEHNR, FQNEAQ (reference sequence). The variable domain in full, with the rest retrieved from reference TRBV7-9 and TRBJ2-7, is DTGVSQNPRHKITKRGQNVTFRCDPISEHNRLYWYRQTLGQGPEFLTYFQNEAQLEKSRLLSDRFSAERPKGSFSTLEIQRTEQGDSAMYLCASSHQGGFLYEQYFGPGTRLTVT.

The table lists this clonotype with many counts. This rearrangement joins TRBV27 to TRBJ1-2, with TRBD1 as a possible D gene (5 bases). Germline CDR1 MNHEY, CDR2 SMNVEV (reference sequence). Trimming shortened V by 3 bases and J by 0 bases, and 8 bases separated the two germline ends. The CDR3 covers 14 residues. The CDR3 is CASSFAGSNYGYTF. CDR3 DNA: TGTGCCAGCAGTTTCGCAGGGTCTAACTATGGCTACACCTTC.

This clonotype was counted many times. V gene TRBV11-2 combines with J gene TRBJ2-5; 7 nucleotides match TRBD2. V dropped 5 bases and J dropped 8; count of bases not matched to a gene: 11. Germline CDR1 is SGHAT and CDR2 is FQNNGV. The CDR3 extends over 14 amino acids. CDR3 sequence (DNA): TGTGCCAGCAGCGTTAACGGGGGAGGGCCCACCCAGTACTTC. This codes for CASSVNGGGPTQYF.

This clonotype appeared many times. The CDR3 DNA is TGCGCCAGCAGCTCACCTCCAGCCCATGAGCAGTTCTTC. The encoded protein is CASSSPPAHEQFF. V gene TRBV5-1 combines with J gene TRBJ2-1; D remains ambiguous. Trimming stripped 3 bases from V and 8 bases from J, with 12 bases between. This CDR3 spans 13 amino acids. CDR1 and CDR2 from the germline V gene are SGHRS and YFSETQ.

Many counts were recorded for this clonotype. The chain has TRBV5-1 and TRBJ2-1; D is unclear. The CDR3 extends over 14 amino acids. V was cut by 1 base and J by 5 bases, with 10 bases left in between. Germline assignment: CDR1 SGHRS and CDR2 YFSETQ. The CDR3 nucleotides read TGCGCCAGCAGCTTGTCAGGCTATAACAATGAGCAGTTCTTC. Translation: CASSLSGYNNEQFF.

This clonotype came up many times. The CDR3 DNA reads as TGTGCCAGCAGCCCTGGACAGATTTCTAACTATGGCTACACCTTC. Residues: CASSPGQISNYGYTF. V usage is TRBV12-3 or TRBV12-4 and J usage is TRBJ1-2; D possibly corresponds to TRBD1 (6 bases). V lost 6 bases, J lost 0 bases, and 14 bases lay in between. CDR3 length: 15 amino acids.

This clonotype was found many times. V gene TRBV6-2 or TRBV6-3 combines with J gene TRBJ2-3; possible D gene TRBD2, 7 bases. The CDR3 covers 14 residues. The ends were cut back, 2 bases at V and 3 bases at J, with 9 bases in the middle. The germline V gene encodes CDR1 MNHEY and CDR2 SVGEGT. CDR3 nucleotide sequence: TGTGCCAGCAGTTACGGGGGGGCTACAGATACGCAGTATTTT. Residues: CASSYGGATDTQYF.

This clonotype was counted at least ten times. The V and J genes are TRBV5-1 and TRBJ2-5, with D tentatively TRBD1 or TRBD2 (5 bases each). Trimming pared 4 bases from V and 1 base from J, leaving 14 bases between. Germline-derived CDR1 and CDR2 are SGHRS and YFSETQ. This CDR3 spans 15 amino acids. CDR3 bases: TGCGCCAGCAGCCTGGGCCCCGGGGCCCAAGAGACCCAGTACTTC. Encoded protein: CASSLGPGAQETQYF.

This clonotype appeared many times. The V gene is TRBV5-8, the J gene TRBJ1-4; D gene ambiguous. V was pared by 4 bases and J by 8 bases, with 9 bases between. The germline gives CDR1 SGHTS, CDR2 YDEGEE. This CDR3 region has 12 residues. The CDR3 DNA is TGTGCCAGCAGCGAGTTTGGGGAAAAACTGTTTTTT. Translated: CASSEFGEKLFF.

The genes are TRBV10-3 and TRBJ2-3; 7 positions match TRBD2. The V gene end was trimmed by 6 bases and the J gene end by 4 bases; junction bases not matched to a gene: 13. The V gene's germline CDR1 is ENHRY and CDR2 SYGVKD. The CDR3 loop spans 16 amino acids. CDR3 DNA: TGTGCCATCAGGGCTGGACTAGTGGGCCCTCCAGATACGCAGTATTTT. Its translation: CAIRAGLVGPPDTQYF.

This clonotype was detected many times. This rearrangement joins TRBV5-1 to TRBJ2-5; 9 bases match TRBD2. The CDR3 sequence is 16 residues long. Germline V gives CDR1 SGHRS, CDR2 YFSETQ. V was pared by 4 bases and J by 2 bases, with 9 bases of the junction left unmatched. The DNA for the CDR3 is TGCGCCAGCAGCATCTTACCTAGCGGGGTTCAAGAGACCCAGTACTTC. Encoded protein: CASSILPSGVQETQYF.

This clonotype has ten or more counts. This rearrangement joins TRBV29-1 to TRBJ2-3; 7 bases fit TRBD2. The germline CDR1 and CDR2 sequences are SQVTM and ANQGSEA. V trimming: 3 bases; J trimming: 1 base; junction bases outside the gene matches: 10. This CDR3 has 16 residues. CDR3 nucleotides: TGCAGCGTTGACAATCGGCGGGGGTGGGGCACAGATACGCAGTATTTT. It is translated as CSVDNRRGWGTDTQYF.

The table lists this clonotype with many counts. V and J are TRBV20-1 and TRBJ2-5; D ambiguous. The CDR3 loop spans 12 amino acids. Germline CDR1 reads DFQATT; CDR2 reads SNEGSKA (reference sequence). Trimming removed 6 bases from V and 5 bases from J, with 13 bases in between. In DNA, the CDR3 is TGCAGTGCCAGCACTGCCAAGGAGACCCAGTACTTC. This encodes CSASTAKETQYF.

This clonotype showed up just a few times. The chain joins TRBV5-6 to TRBJ2-1, with 7 nucleotides matching TRBD1. CDR1 SGHDT and CDR2 YYEEEE come from the germline V gene. The CDR3 contains 14 residues. The V gene end was trimmed by 4 bases and the J gene end by 5 bases; junction bases not matched to a gene: 6. CDR3 DNA sequence: TGTGCCAGCAGCCTTTTTGACAGGGACAATGAGCAGTTCTTC. Its protein is CASSLFDRDNEQFF.

This clonotype was observed at least ten times. The chain combines TRBV7-6 with TRBJ2-7, with TRBD1 as a possible D gene (7 bases). The CDR3 totals 15 residues. Germline V lookup: CDR1 SGHVS, CDR2 FNYEAQ. The V end was cut by 1 base, the J end by 4 bases, with 14 bases between. CDR3 sequence reads: CASSLGAGGLYEQYF. DNA of the CDR3: TGTGCCAGCAGCTTAGGTGCAGGGGGGTTGTACGAGCAGTACTTC.

This clonotype was found many times. This chain links TRBV20-1 with TRBJ2-1; TRBD2 agrees at 13 bases. V shed 1 base, J shed 5 bases, and the junction held 8 bases outside the gene matches. Germline V gene data show CDR1 as DFQATT and CDR2 as SNEGSKA (reference sequence). This CDR3 is built from 17 residues. The DNA of the CDR3 is TGCAGTGCTAGAGCTGGGGCGGGGACTAGCGGGGACAATGAGCAGTTCTTC. Translation: CSARAGAGTSGDNEQFF.

This clonotype was recorded many times. The rearrangement links TRBV3-1 to TRBJ2-5, with 7 bases that match TRBD1. The V gene's germline CDR1 is LGHDT and CDR2 YNNKEL (reference sequence). V lost 2 bases, J lost 1 base, and 1 base stayed unmatched. There are 14 residues in the CDR3. DNA of the CDR3: TGTGCCAGCAGCCAACGGACAGGCCAAGAGACCCAGTACTTC. This translates into CASSQRTGQETQYF.

This clonotype was observed many times. The genes are TRBV6-5 and TRBJ2-7; TRBD2 might be the D (6 bases). The CDR3 runs 13 residues. Germline CDR1 reads MNHEY; CDR2 reads SVGAGI. V lost 2 bases and J lost 6, with 11 bases in between. The CDR3 sequence is CASSYGSGLEQYF. The CDR3 DNA reads TGTGCCAGCAGTTACGGGAGCGGGCTCGAGCAGTACTTC.

The sample holds many counts of this clonotype. The rearrangement links TRBV12-3 or TRBV12-4 to TRBJ2-1; 8 bases align to TRBD2. The CDR3 contains 14 residues. V lost 2 bases and J lost 8; bases outside the gene matches: 5. The CDR3 coding sequence is TGTGCCAGCAGTTTACGGGAGGGCCGGGATGAGCAGTTCTTC. This translates into CASSLREGRDEQFF.